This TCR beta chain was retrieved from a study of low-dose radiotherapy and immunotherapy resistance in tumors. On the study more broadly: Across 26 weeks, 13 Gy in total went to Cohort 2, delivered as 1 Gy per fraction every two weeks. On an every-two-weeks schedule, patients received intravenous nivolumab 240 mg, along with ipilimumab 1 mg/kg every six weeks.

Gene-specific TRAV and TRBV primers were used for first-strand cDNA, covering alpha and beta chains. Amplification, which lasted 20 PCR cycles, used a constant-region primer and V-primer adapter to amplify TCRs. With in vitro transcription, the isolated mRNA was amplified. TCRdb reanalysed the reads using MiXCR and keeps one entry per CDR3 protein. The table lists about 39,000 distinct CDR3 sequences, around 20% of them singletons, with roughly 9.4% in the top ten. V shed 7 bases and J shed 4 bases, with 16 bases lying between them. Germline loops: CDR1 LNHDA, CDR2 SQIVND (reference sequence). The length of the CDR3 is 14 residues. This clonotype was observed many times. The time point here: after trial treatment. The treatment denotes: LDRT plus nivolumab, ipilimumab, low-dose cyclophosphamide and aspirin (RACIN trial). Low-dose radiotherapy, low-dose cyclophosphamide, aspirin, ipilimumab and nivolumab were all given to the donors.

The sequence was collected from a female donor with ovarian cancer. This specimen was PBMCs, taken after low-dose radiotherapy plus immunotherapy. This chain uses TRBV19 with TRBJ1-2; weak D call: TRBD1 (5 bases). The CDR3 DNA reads TGTGCCAGTACACATGTAGGGGAGAGCTATGGCTACACCTTC. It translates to CASTHVGESYGYTF.